The 22 T cell receptor beta chains given below trace back to one sample, sequenced in a study of blood T cell repertoires in COVID-19. TCRdb's table, derived via immunoSEQ multiplex PCR, lists solely in-frame clones and lacks some. The sample holds 280,000 or so clones, roughly 85% seen once. The sequenced sample consisted of peripheral blood. All receptors derive from a human donor in a cohort sampled during active COVID-19.

V is TRBV4-2 and J is TRBJ2-7; 9 nucleotides match TRBD1. There are 15 residues in the CDR3. Germline CDR1 LGHNA, CDR2 YNFKEQ. Trimming at V came to 3 bases and at J to 2 bases, leaving 5 bases not matched to a gene. CDR3 in DNA: TGTGCCAGCAGCCAGAGACAGGGGGTTACCTACGAGCAGTACTTC. This encodes CASSQRQGVTYEQYF.

Worth noting for this clone: Different DNA sequences within this sample yield the same CDR3. The chain couples TRBV9 to TRBJ1-1; tentative D call: TRBD1 (5 bases). The V gene lost 3 bases and the J gene lost 2 bases, with 14 bases spanning the gap. Germline lookup yields CDR1 SGDLS and CDR2 YYNGEE. This CDR3 has 15 amino acids. The chain's CDR3 is CASSALPGGNTEAFF. CDR3 nucleotides: TGTGCCAGCAGCGCTCTTCCCGGGGGAAACACTGAAGCTTTCTTT. The full variable domain, its missing parts supplied by reference TRBV9 and TRBJ1-1, is DSGVTQTPKHLITATGQRVTLRCSPRSGDLSVYWYQQSLDQGLQFLIQYYNGEERAKGNILERFSAQQFPDLHSELNLSSLELGDSALYFCASSALPGGNTEAFFGQGTRLTVV.

J is TRBJ2-2 and V is TRBV5-5; D might be TRBD2 (5 bases). V lost 9 bases, J lost 0 bases, and 12 bases lay in between. There are 14 residues in the CDR3. Looked up from germline, CDR1 is SGHKS and CDR2 is YYEKEE (reference sequence). CDR3 in DNA: TGTGCCACAGGACGGGGAGCGAACACCGGGGAGCTGTTTTTT. Protein sequence: CATGRGANTGELFF.

The V call is TRBV3-1 (or the pseudogene TRBV3-2), the J call TRBJ2-5; 8 positions match TRBD2. The CDR3 consists of 14 residues. V was clipped by 3 bases and J by 5 bases; unmatched bases: 5. Germline V gives CDR1 LGHDT, CDR2 YNNKEL (reference sequence). The CDR3 spells CASSHSGGRETQYF. CDR3 DNA: TGTGCCAGCAGCCATTCGGGAGGGAGGGAGACCCAGTACTTC.

The genes are TRBV5-1 and TRBJ2-7, with TRBD1 as a possible D gene (6 bases). Germline V gene sequence: CDR1 SGHRS, CDR2 YFSETQ. V was trimmed by 5 bases and J by 6 bases, leaving 15 bases between them. The length of the CDR3 is 13 residues. The CDR3: CASSPGALGEQYF. The CDR3 bases are TGCGCCAGCAGTCCAGGGGCATTGGGCGAGCAGTACTTC.

This chain joins TRBV29-1 and TRBJ2-7, with D perhaps TRBD2 (5 bases). Trimming removed 6 bases from V and 6 bases from J, with 18 bases in between. Germline assignment: CDR1 SQVTM and CDR2 ANQGSEA. The CDR3 spans 13 residues. CDR3 amino acids: CSVQTLDLSEQYF. The CDR3, as DNA: TGCAGCGTCCAGACTCTGGACTTAAGCGAGCAGTACTTC.

The chain carries TRBV5-4 and TRBJ2-1, with 9 bases that match TRBD2. Germline CDR1 SGHNT, CDR2 YYREEE (reference sequence). This CDR3 is built from 15 residues. J lost 7 bases, V lost 4 bases, and 9 bases had no gene match. The CDR3 DNA reads TGTGCCAGCAGCCCCACTAGCGGGTGGGGTAATGAGCAGTTCTTC. Residues: CASSPTSGWGNEQFF.

This chain joins TRBV11-2 and TRBJ1-6; 8 bases align to TRBD1. The length of the CDR3 is 15 residues. Germline CDR1 is SGHAT and CDR2 is FQNNGV. The V and J ends lost 1 base and 7 bases, in that order; junction bases with no gene match: 3. The CDR3 here is CASSLGPGGNSPLHF. CDR3 sequence (DNA): TGTGCCAGCAGCTTAGGTCCAGGGGGCAATTCACCCCTCCACTTT. The variable domain in full, completed from reference TRBV11-2 and TRBJ1-6, reads EAGVAQSPRYKIIEKRQSVAFWCNPISGHATLYWYQQILGQGPKLLIQFQNNGVVDDSQLPKDRFSAERLKGVDSTLKIQPAKLEDSAVYLCASSLGPGGNSPLHFGNGTRLTVT.

The gene calls are TRBV5-6 and TRBJ2-7, with D maybe TRBD2 (6 bases). The CDR3 spans 17 residues. Germline V gene data show CDR1 as SGHDT and CDR2 as YYEEEE. Trimming removed 0 bases at V and 2 bases at J, with 18 bases between. The CDR3 DNA reads as TGTGCCAGCAGCTTGGGGCCCCCGACCGGGACTCCCTACGAGCAGTACTTC. Translated, it gives CASSLGPPTGTPYEQYF.

The V call is TRBV19, the J call TRBJ1-2, with 8 bases matching TRBD1. The V segment lost 4 bases and the J segment 7 bases; nucleotides outside the gene matches: 11. This CDR3 spans 15 amino acids. Germline CDR1 reads LNHDA; CDR2 reads SQIVND (reference sequence). CDR3: CASSTTRGTGRGYTF. As DNA, the CDR3 is TGTGCCAGTAGTACCACGAGGGGGACAGGTCGTGGCTACACCTTC. Looking up the rest from reference TRBV19 and TRBJ1-2 gives the full variable domain: DGGITQSPKYLFRKEGQNVTLSCEQNLNHDAMYWYRQDPGQGLRLIYYSQIVNDFQKGDIAEGYSVSREKKESFPLTVTSAQKNPTAFYLCASSTTRGTGRGYTFGSGTRLTVV.

This clone has a handful of counts. The rearrangement joins TRBV6-1 to TRBJ1-5; no firm D call. The CDR3 contains 13 residues. The germline CDR1 and CDR2 sequences are MNHNS and SASEGT. The germline V and J ends were trimmed by 2 bases and 11 bases, with 13 bases remaining between them. This CDR3 is CASSEREVSAQHF. The CDR3 DNA reads TGTGCCAGCAGTGAAAGGGAGGTTTCGGCCCAGCATTTT.

A single count supports this clone. The chain combines TRBV4-2 with TRBJ2-7; D ambiguous. V lost 1 base to trimming and J lost 0 bases, with 7 bases between them. The CDR3 totals 14 residues. Germline CDR1 is LGHNA and CDR2 is YNFKEQ. The CDR3 region is CASSQGRRSYEQYF. As DNA, the CDR3 is TGTGCCAGCAGCCAAGGCAGGCGCTCCTACGAGCAGTACTTC.

The V and J genes are TRBV19 and TRBJ2-1; 8 nucleotides agree with TRBD1. V lost 1 base and J lost 5; bases outside the gene matches: 4. The germline CDR1 and CDR2 sequences are LNHDA and SQIVND (reference sequence). The CDR3 has 15 residues. In nucleotides, the CDR3 is TGTGCCAGTAGTATAGCCGACAGGGGCAACAATGAGCAGTTCTTC. Protein product: CASSIADRGNNEQFF.

The rearrangement links TRBV7-9 to TRBJ1-2, with D possibly being TRBD1 (5 bases). Germline lookup yields CDR1 SEHNR and CDR2 FQNEAQ (reference sequence). This CDR3 has 13 amino acids. V dropped 5 bases and J dropped 5 bases, with 12 bases sitting between them. CDR3 region: CASSLDSLYGYTF. The CDR3 DNA is TGTGCCAGCAGCCTAGACAGCTTATATGGCTACACCTTC. Drawing the rest from reference TRBV7-9 and TRBJ1-2, the complete variable domain is DTGVSQNPRHKITKRGQNVTFRCDPISEHNRLYWYRQTLGQGPEFLTYFQNEAQLEKSRLLSDRFSAERPKGSFSTLEIQRTEQGDSAMYLCASSLDSLYGYTFGSGTRLTVV.

The chain combines TRBV29-1 with TRBJ1-2; tentatively, D is TRBD1 (5 bases). The CDR3 contains 11 residues. Germline assignment: CDR1 SQVTM and CDR2 ANQGSEA. The V end was cut by 4 bases, the J end by 4 bases, with 7 bases between. In nucleotides, the CDR3 is TGCAGCGTTGCTACAGGCTATGGCTACACCTTC. It translates to CSVATGYGYTF.

This chain connects TRBV18 to TRBJ2-4, with D possibly TRBD1 on 5 matching bases. CDR1 is KGHSH and CDR2 is LQKENI in the germline V gene. The CDR3 is made up of 14 amino acids. V dropped 3 bases and J dropped 0 bases, with 6 bases sitting between them. DNA for the CDR3: TGTGCCAGCTCACCGCAGGGAGCCAAAAACATTCAGTACTTC. Protein sequence: CASSPQGAKNIQYF.

The CDR3 sequence is CASSQRRDSGSYNEQFF. The CDR3 DNA reads TGCGCCAGCAGCCAACGTAGGGACTCCGGCTCCTACAATGAGCAGTTCTTC. The chain carries TRBV4-1 and TRBJ2-1; a weak D match, TRBD2 (6 bases). Trimming removed 2 bases at V and 0 bases at J, with 14 bases between. There are 17 residues in the CDR3. Germline CDR1 is MGHRA and CDR2 is YSYEKL.

The chain joins TRBV3-1 (or the pseudogene TRBV3-2) to TRBJ2-1; 13 nucleotides match TRBD2. The V gene's germline CDR1 is LGHDT and CDR2 YNNKEL (reference sequence). Trimming at V came to 4 bases and at J to 5 bases, leaving 8 bases not matched to a gene. CDR3 length: 17 amino acids. CDR3 nucleotides: TGTGCCAGCAGCCCACTAGCGGGAGGGCTTTCCCACAATGAGCAGTTCTTC. Encoded protein: CASSPLAGGLSHNEQFF.

This rearrangement joins TRBV24-1 to TRBJ2-7; 7 bases line up with TRBD2. Germline V gene data show CDR1 as KGHDR and CDR2 as SFDVKD. V trimming: 5 bases; J trimming: 1 base; junction bases outside the gene matches: 4. This CDR3 is built from 14 residues. CDR3 sequence (DNA): TGTGCCACCAGTGGTAGCGGGCTTTCCTACGAGCAGTACTTC. It is translated as CATSGSGLSYEQYF.

The V gene is TRBV27, the J gene TRBJ1-2, with TRBD1 identical over 7 bases. This CDR3 is 14 amino acids long. The germline V gene encodes CDR1 MNHEY and CDR2 SMNVEV (reference sequence). V shed 6 bases, J shed 5 bases, and the junction held 9 bases outside the gene matches. CDR3: CASSPIDRAYGYTF. The CDR3 coding sequence is TGTGCCAGCAGCCCAATCGACAGGGCATATGGCTACACCTTC.

This clone was found once. The gene calls are TRBV29-1 and TRBJ2-1; 10 bases align to TRBD2. Germline V gene lookup returns CDR1 SQVTM and CDR2 ANQGSEA. The CDR3 length is 15 residues. V shed 0 bases, J shed 8 bases, and the junction held 7 bases outside the gene matches. The CDR3 reads CSVEDHGTSADEQFF. CDR3 DNA sequence: TGCAGCGTTGAAGATCACGGGACTAGCGCGGATGAGCAGTTCTTC.

The rearrangement uses TRBV6-1 and TRBJ1-5, with a possible D match to TRBD1 (5 bases). The V end lost 0 bases, the J end lost 5 bases, and 5 bases lay between the germline ends. From germline, CDR1 is MNHNS and CDR2 SASEGT. The CDR3 runs 13 residues. CDR3 bases: TGTGCCAGCAGTGAAGCACAGGATCAGCCCCAGCATTTT. Protein sequence: CASSEAQDQPQHF.